This T cell receptor beta chain appears in the sequencing data of a study of cytomegalovirus exposure and HLA in healthy donors. This clone appeared a few times. Its antigen is still unknown. Other DNA variants within this sample encode the same CDR3. Study-wide findings and caveats: It was found in a later analysis that first-cohort TCR clusters tended to co-occur in the 90 to 150 validation repertoires. The authors listed 150 to 200 TCR beta chains as cytomegalovirus-associated.

The repertoire was sequenced with immunoSEQ multiplex PCR; TCRdb's copy has only in-frame clones and lacks some. The sample gives about 330,000 clones, 86% of which show up once; 0.65% to 0.85% is in the top ten. Sample: PBMCs. The receptor comes from a woman aged 18 to 35 in good health and CMV-seronegative.

The CDR3: CASSQDSYEQYF. CDR3 nucleotide sequence: TGCGCCAGCAGCCAAGACAGCTACGAGCAGTACTTC. V gene TRBV4-1 combines with J gene TRBJ2-7; D remains unclear. Germline values: CDR1 MGHRA, CDR2 YSYEKL. The V and J ends lost 0 bases and 3 bases respectively, with 3 bases between them. The CDR3 extends over 12 amino acids.